This TCR beta chain was sequenced for a study of PD-L1 blockade in urothelial cancer. Study-wide context: At 3 weeks after treatment start (second dose) and again at 6 weeks, blood was analyzed.

Regarding the study as a whole: Tumor-associated TCR clones expanded more in blood at 3 weeks in patients with durable benefit.

Germline values: CDR1 GTSNPN, CDR2 SVGIG (reference sequence). This CDR3 is built from 16 residues. The data were produced by immunoSEQ multiplex PCR, yet TCRdb's version contains in-frame clones alone and is incomplete. In the table there are 85,000 to 90,000 clones, 90% to 95% of which are singletons. Points on this clone: Its antigen is currently unknown.

The specimen comprised PBMCs, sampled around atezolizumab (anti-PD-L1) treatment. The source is a man in his fifties or sixties with urothelial cancer. The chain employs TRBV30 and TRBJ2-6; 7 nucleotides agree with TRBD1. CDR3 sequence reads: CTGDSGFDSGANVLTF. CDR3 coding DNA: TGTACAGGGGATTCGGGTTTCGATTCTGGGGCCAACGTCCTGACTTTC.